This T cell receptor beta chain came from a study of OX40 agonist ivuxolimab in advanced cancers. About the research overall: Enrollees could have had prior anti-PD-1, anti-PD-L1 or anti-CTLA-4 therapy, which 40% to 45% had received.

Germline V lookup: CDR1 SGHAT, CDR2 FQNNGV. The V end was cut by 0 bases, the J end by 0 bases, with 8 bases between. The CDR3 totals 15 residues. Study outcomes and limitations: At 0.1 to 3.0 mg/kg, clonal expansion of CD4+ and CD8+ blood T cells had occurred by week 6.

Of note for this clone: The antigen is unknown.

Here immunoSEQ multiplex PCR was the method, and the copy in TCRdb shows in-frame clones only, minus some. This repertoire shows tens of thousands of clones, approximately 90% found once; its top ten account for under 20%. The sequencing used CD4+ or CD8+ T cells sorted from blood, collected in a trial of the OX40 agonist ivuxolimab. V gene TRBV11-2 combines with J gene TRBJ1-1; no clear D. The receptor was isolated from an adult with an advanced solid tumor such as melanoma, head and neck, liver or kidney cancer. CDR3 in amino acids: CASSLEVRLNTEAFF. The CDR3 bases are TGTGCCAGCAGCTTAGAGGTCAGGTTGAACACTGAAGCTTTCTTT.